This T cell receptor (beta chain) is drawn from a study of T cell responses to AZD1222 COVID-19 vaccine. Study-level findings and limits: Among spike-specific TCRs, nearly half reportedly target unmutated variant regions.

Sequencing was performed with immunoSEQ multiplex PCR; in TCRdb, only in-frame clones are kept and a portion is missing. The repertoire holds 100,000 to 150,000 clones, about 91% seen once, with under 2% in the top ten. Of note for this clone: Its antigen is unidentified.

This TCR derives from an adult who received the AZD1222 COVID-19 vaccine. Here the sequenced sample was peripheral blood, taken 28 days after the second AZD1222 dose.

CDR3 nucleotide sequence: TGTGCCAGCAGTTCTGATGGTGATCAGCCCCAGCATTTT. It specifies CASSSDGDQPQHF. This rearrangement joins TRBV5-4 to TRBJ1-5; no clear D gene. The germline V and J ends were trimmed by 5 bases and 5 bases, with 11 bases remaining between them. CDR1 is SGHNT, CDR2 YYREEE, per germline (reference sequence). The length of the CDR3 is 13 residues.